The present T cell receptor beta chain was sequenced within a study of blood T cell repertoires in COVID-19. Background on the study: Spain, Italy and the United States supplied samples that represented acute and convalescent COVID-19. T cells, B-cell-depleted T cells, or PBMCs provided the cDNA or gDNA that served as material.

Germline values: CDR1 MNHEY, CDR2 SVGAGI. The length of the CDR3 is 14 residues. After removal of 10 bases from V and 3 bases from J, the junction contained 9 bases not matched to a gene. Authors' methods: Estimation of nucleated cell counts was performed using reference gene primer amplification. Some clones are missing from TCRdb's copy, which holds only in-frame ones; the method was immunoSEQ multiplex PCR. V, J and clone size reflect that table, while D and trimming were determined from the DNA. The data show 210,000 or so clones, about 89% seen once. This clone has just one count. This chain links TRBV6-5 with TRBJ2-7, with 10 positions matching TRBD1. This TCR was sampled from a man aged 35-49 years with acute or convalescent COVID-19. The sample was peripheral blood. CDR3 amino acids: CATPAGDRGYEQYF. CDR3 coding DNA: TGTGCCACTCCCGCGGGGGACAGGGGCTACGAGCAGTACTTC.